This TCR beta chain appears in the sequencing data of a study of T-cell reconstitution after alpha-beta-depleted transplantation in children. Preparing the TCRbeta library involved the use of unique molecular identifiers. TCRdb redid the calling of the PCR reads with MiXCR, one entry per CDR3 protein. The sample has a few hundred thousand distinct CDR3 sequences; about 20% are singletons. Germline V gives CDR1 MNHNS, CDR2 SASEGT. The CDR3 runs to 15 residues. The germline V and J ends were trimmed by 5 bases and 1 base, with 11 bases remaining between them. This TCR derives from a human donor who donated a stem cell graft to a child with acute myeloid leukemia. This rearrangement joins TRBV6-1 to TRBJ2-2; D possibly corresponds to TRBD1 (5 bases). The sample here was PBMCs from the stem cell graft donor, taken from the stem cell graft. The CDR3 nucleotides are TGTGCCAGCAGTCGGAAGGGGCAGAACACCGGGGAGCTGTTTTTT. Translated, it gives CASSRKGQNTGELFF.